These 31 T cell receptor beta chains were sequenced from one sample in a study of read filtering for tumor transcriptome and immune sequencing. This library used roughly 0.4 ug RNA and molecular barcoded adaptors spanning alpha/delta and beta/gamma chains. TCRdb processed the reads anew with MiXCR; each CDR3 protein has one entry. This sample has roughly 93,000 distinct CDR3 sequences; approximately 21% occur once, and the top ten carry more than 9.5%. The sequencing sample was made of a population of CD138-negative cells sorted from bone marrow. The receptors derive from a donor aged 40 or over with multiple myeloma.

Worth noting for this clonotype: A clone one base away is much larger, so this may be a read error. CDR3 nucleotides: TGTGTCACCAGTGACCCGACAGGGCCTGAAGCTTTCTTT. Its translation is CVTSDPTGPEAFF. The chain has TRBV24-1 and TRBJ1-1, with 7 bases matching TRBD1. CDR3 length: 13 amino acids. Germline V lookup: CDR1 KGHDR, CDR2 SFDVKD.

This clonotype was counted ten times or more. J is TRBJ1-1 and V is TRBV20-1, with TRBD1 as a possible D gene (5 bases). The CDR3 loop spans 16 amino acids. Between the trimmed V and J ends, which lost 6 bases and 6 bases, there was a span of 26 bases. Germline V gives CDR1 DFQATT, CDR2 SNEGSKA (reference sequence). In nucleotides, the CDR3 is TGCAGTGCAAAACCGGGACCACGGGCCTTTTTCTCTGAAGCTTTCTTT. Residues: CSAKPGPRAFFSEAFF.

This clonotype came up many times. This sequence joins TRBV9 and TRBJ2-1, with a possible D match to TRBD2 (5 bases). Between the trimmed V and J ends, which lost 1 base and 7 bases, there was a span of 15 bases. Germline V gene data show CDR1 as SGDLS and CDR2 as YYNGEE. CDR3 length equals 15 residues. The chain's CDR3 is CASSVRLEGWNEQFF. Here the CDR3 DNA reads TGTGCCAGCAGCGTAAGGCTAGAGGGATGGAATGAGCAGTTCTTC.

This clonotype was recorded many times. The gene calls are TRBV28 and TRBJ2-5, with D possibly matching TRBD1 (6 bases). Trimming took 8 bases from V and 2 from J, leaving 9 bases between them. Germline V CDR1 and CDR2: MDHEN, SYDVKM. This CDR3 region has 12 residues. The CDR3 spells CASQGSQETQYF. In DNA form, the CDR3 reads TGTGCCAGCCAGGGGTCTCAAGAGACCCAGTACTTC. Looking up the rest from reference TRBV28 and TRBJ2-5 gives the full variable domain: DVKVTQSSRYLVKRTGEKVFLECVQDMDHENMFWYRQDPGLGLRLIYFSYDVKMKEKGDIPEGYSVSREKKERFSLILESASTNQTSMYLCASQGSQETQYFGPGTRLLVL.

A note on this clonotype: A read error may explain this, as a much larger clone is one base away. The V gene is TRBV9, the J gene TRBJ2-5; perhaps TRBD1 as D (6 bases). Germline CDR1 reads SGDLS; CDR2 reads YYNGEE. CDR3 length: 14 residues. The germline V and J ends were trimmed by 4 bases and 4 bases, with 14 bases remaining between them. CDR3 in DNA: TGTGCCAGCAGCCCACGGACAGTGGTAGAGACCCAGTACTTC. It is translated as CASSPRTVVETQYF. Combining the CDR3 with reference TRBV9 and TRBJ2-5 gives the whole variable domain DSGVTQTPKHLITATGQRVTLRCSPRSGDLSVYWYQQSLDQGLQFLIQYYNGEERAKGNILERFSAQQFPDLHSELNLSSLELGDSALYFCASSPRTVVETQYFGPGTRLLVL.

This clonotype showed up many times. DNA for the CDR3: TGTGCCAGCAGCTTAGAGGGACACCCGATGAGGGGTAATGAAAAACTGTTTTTT. Protein sequence: CASSLEGHPMRGNEKLFF. V gene TRBV7-2 combines with J gene TRBJ1-4, with TRBD1 as a possible D gene (6 bases). The V gene's germline CDR1 is SGHTA and CDR2 FQGNSA. The CDR3 is 18 amino acids. V dropped 1 base and J dropped 4 bases, with 19 bases sitting between them.

This clonotype was seen many times. The chain employs TRBV24-1 and TRBJ1-4; tentative D call: TRBD1 (6 bases). CDR1 is KGHDR, CDR2 SFDVKD, per germline. The CDR3 spans 19 residues. The ends were cut back, 9 bases at V and 4 bases at J, with 29 bases in the middle. Written as DNA, the CDR3 is TGTGCCACCCCTATCACCAAGCCGAAAGGGGGTGTCGGTAATGAAAAACTGTTTTTT. As protein: CATPITKPKGGVGNEKLFF.

This clonotype was recorded at least ten times. V and J are TRBV20-1 and TRBJ1-1; 7 bases are a match to TRBD1. V gave up 5 bases and J gave up 4 bases; unmatched junction bases: 10. Germline lookup yields CDR1 DFQATT and CDR2 SNEGSKA (reference sequence). The CDR3 runs 14 residues. The CDR3 DNA is TGCAGTGCTCTCCAGAGGGACAGTCCCACTGAAGCTTTCTTT. As protein: CSALQRDSPTEAFF.

This clonotype was recorded many times. The V call is TRBV6-4, the J call TRBJ2-3; D gene uncertain. The CDR3 sequence is 13 residues long. CDR1 MRHNA and CDR2 SNTAGT come from the germline V gene. Trimming took off 4 bases at V and 5 bases at J, with 10 bases between the two ends. Here the CDR3 DNA reads TGTGCCAGCAGTGCTTCAGGAAAAGATACGCAGTATTTT. Protein product: CASSASGKDTQYF.

This clonotype was recorded at least ten times. The chain couples TRBV4-1 to TRBJ1-2; 8 bases fit TRBD1. The V gene's germline CDR1 is MGHRA and CDR2 YSYEKL. The length of the CDR3 is 18 residues. Germline trimming cut 0 bases from V and 7 bases from J; bases unmatched to any gene: 16. CDR3 coding DNA: TGCGCCAGCAGCCAAGATGCCCGTTCAGGGGGCGTCGGTTCTGGCTACACCTTC. This translates into CASSQDARSGGVGSGYTF.

V and J are TRBV7-6 and TRBJ1-5; D is ambiguous. The CDR3 runs to 13 residues. The V and J ends lost 3 bases and 3 bases respectively, with 6 bases between them. In germline, CDR1 is SGHVS, CDR2 FNYEAQ. The CDR3 DNA reads as TGTGCCAGCAGCTTGACCCTCAATCAGCCCCAGCATTTT. It encodes CASSLTLNQPQHF.

This clonotype was seen many times. The V call is TRBV28, the J call TRBJ1-4, with D perhaps TRBD1 (5 bases). Germline-derived CDR1 and CDR2 are MDHEN and SYDVKM. V was clipped by 8 bases and J by 5 bases, with 15 bases between them. The CDR3 has 14 amino acids. The CDR3 DNA reads as TGTGCCAGCCTGACGCGGGGACTGAATGAAAAACTGTTTTTT. Translation: CASLTRGLNEKLFF.

This clonotype was found a few times. Compared with germline, one end of the junction differs, possibly owing to a read error. The chain is built from TRBV20-1 and TRBJ1-2; no clear D. Germline V CDR1 and CDR2: DFQATT, SNEGSKA (reference sequence). The length of the CDR3 is 12 residues. CDR3 loop: CSARAGRVLLAF. In DNA form, the CDR3 reads TGCAGTGCGAGAGCGGGCCGGGTTCTGCTCGCCTTC.

This clonotype was recorded many times. V gene TRBV7-3 combines with J gene TRBJ2-3; D ambiguous. The length of the CDR3 is 16 residues. Trimming removed 0 bases from V and 0 bases from J, with 10 bases in between. Germline V gives CDR1 SGHTA, CDR2 FQGTGA. This CDR3 is CASSLTGQRSTDTQYF. CDR3 nucleotide sequence: TGTGCCAGCAGCTTAACGGGTCAGAGAAGCACAGATACGCAGTATTTT.

This clonotype was picked up many times. This rearrangement joins TRBV2 to TRBJ2-7; 7 bases are shared with TRBD1. The germline gives CDR1 SNHLY, CDR2 FYNNEI. This CDR3 comprises 13 residues. V lost 8 bases, J lost 0 bases, and 4 bases stayed unmatched. This CDR3 reads CASEDRSSYEQYF. CDR3 nucleotide sequence: TGTGCCAGCGAGGACAGGAGCTCCTACGAGCAGTACTTC.

This clonotype appeared many times. V gene TRBV7-9 combines with J gene TRBJ1-1; D possibly corresponds to TRBD1 (6 bases). The CDR3 is made up of 14 amino acids. Germline V gene sequence: CDR1 SEHNR, CDR2 FQNEAQ (reference sequence). V was shortened by 3 bases and J by 5 bases, with 13 bases between the two germline ends. The CDR3 DNA reads as TGTGCCAGCAGCTTTAAGGGGGGGGGGACTGAAGCTTTCTTT. Protein sequence: CASSFKGGGTEAFF.

In regard to this clonotype: This clone may be a read error of a much larger clone one base away. The chain is built from TRBV20-1 and TRBJ2-7; 10 bases are a match to TRBD2. Looked up from germline, CDR1 is DFQATT and CDR2 is SNEGSKA (reference sequence). This CDR3 spans 13 amino acids. CDR3 sequence: CSAAIAGGYKQYF. The DNA for the CDR3 is TGCAGTGCTGCTATAGCGGGGGGCTACAAGCAGTACTTC.

Many counts were recorded for this clonotype. The genes are TRBV7-3 and TRBJ2-3; D unresolved. Trimming stripped 2 bases from V and 4 bases from J, with 7 bases between. The CDR3 is made up of 13 amino acids. Looked up from germline, CDR1 is SGHTA and CDR2 is FQGTGA. The CDR3 is CASSLARPDTQYF. The CDR3 DNA reads as TGTGCCAGCAGCTTAGCCCGACCAGATACGCAGTATTTT. The full variable domain, its missing parts supplied by reference TRBV7-3 and TRBJ2-3, is GAGVSQTPSNKVTEKGKYVELRCDPISGHTALYWYRQSLGQGPEFLIYFQGTGAADDSGLPNDRFFAVRPEGSVSTLKIQRTERGDSAVYLCASSLARPDTQYFGPGTRLTVL.

The table lists this clonotype with many counts. This chain connects TRBV12-3 or TRBV12-4 to TRBJ1-6; D call uncertain. The CDR3 is 17 residues long. V gave up 4 bases and J gave up 0 bases, with 13 bases separating them. The CDR3 spells CASSSGLGSSYNSPLHF. CDR3 coding DNA: TGTGCCAGCAGTTCCGGACTGGGAAGCTCCTATAATTCACCCCTCCACTTT.

In the case of this clonotype: Compared with germline, one end of the junction differs, possibly owing to a read error. This chain uses TRBV12-3 or TRBV12-4 with TRBJ2-1, with D possibly TRBD2 on 5 matching bases. This CDR3 spans 15 amino acids. CDR3 nucleotides: TGTGACAGCAGTTTGGGTCTAGCCCTCAGCGATGAGCAGTTCTTC. It codes for CDSSLGLALSDEQFF.

This clonotype came up many times. The chain joins TRBV29-1 to TRBJ2-2, with D hard to call. This CDR3 region has 13 residues. Germline loops: CDR1 SQVTM, CDR2 ANQGSEA. Trimming removed 5 bases from V and 1 base from J, with 8 bases in between. This chain's CDR3 is CSVLYENTGELFF. The DNA of the CDR3 is TGCAGCGTTCTGTATGAGAACACCGGGGAGCTGTTTTTT.

This clonotype was picked up many times. The J gene is TRBJ2-2, the V gene TRBV2; a weak D match, TRBD1 (5 bases). There are 13 residues in the CDR3. V was cut by 11 bases and J by 6 bases, with 16 bases left in between. CDR1 and CDR2 (germline): SNHLY, FYNNEI. Here the CDR3 reads CAGSRATAGELFF. The DNA of the CDR3 is TGTGCCGGTAGCAGGGCTACCGCCGGGGAGCTGTTTTTT.

Details on this clonotype: Being one base from a much bigger clone, this may be a read error. This chain links TRBV20-1 with TRBJ2-7; D uncertain. Germline V gene lookup returns CDR1 DFQATT and CDR2 SNEGSKA (reference sequence). The CDR3 is 14 residues long. The CDR3 DNA follows: TGCAGTGCTAGAGATTACGAATCCCCCTACGAGCAGTGCTTC. This gives the protein CSARDYESPYEQCF.

About this clonotype: A much larger clone lies a single base off, so this may be a read error. The rearrangement joins TRBV28 to TRBJ1-4; no reliable D call. The CDR3 length is 14 residues. Per the germline V gene, CDR1 is MDHEN and CDR2 is SYDVKM. CDR3 residues: CASSVQTTNEKPFF. The CDR3 coding sequence is TGTGCCAGCAGTGTCCAGACAACTAATGAAAAACCGTTTTTT.

Details on this clonotype: Given a much more abundant clone one base away, this may be a read error. V and J are TRBV20-1 and TRBJ2-2, with TRBD2 identical over 7 bases. Looked up from germline, CDR1 is DFQATT and CDR2 is SNEGSKA (reference sequence). CDR3 length: 15 amino acids. J gave up 8 bases and V 0 bases, and 9 bases lay outside the gene matches. As DNA, the CDR3 is TGCAGTGCTAGAGATGCGGGAGTCGGGGCTGGGGAGCTGTTTTTT. Translating gives CSARDAGVGAGELFF.

This clonotype was counted between two and nine times. The chain has TRBV11-3 and TRBJ1-5; TRBD1 might be the D (5 bases). There are 14 residues in the CDR3. V was clipped by 5 bases and J by 10 bases, with 18 bases between them. The V gene's germline CDR1 is SGHNT and CDR2 YENEEA. The CDR3 nucleotides read TGTGCCAGCAGCGCAGGACACCGAGTCGGTCCCCAGCATTTT. The encoded protein is CASSAGHRVGPQHF. Full variable domain (missing parts from reference TRBV11-3 and TRBJ1-5): EAGVVQSPRYKIIEKKQPVAFWCNPISGHNTLYWYLQNLGQGPELLIRYENEEAVDDSQLPKDRFSAERLKGVDSTLKIQPAELGDSAVYLCASSAGHRVGPQHFGDGTRLSIL.

Ten or more counts support this clonotype. This chain links TRBV6-1 with TRBJ2-1, with 9 nucleotides matching TRBD1. The CDR3 is made up of 14 amino acids. The V and J ends lost 8 bases and 9 bases, in that order; junction bases with no gene match: 11. CDR1 and CDR2 (germline): MNHNS, SASEGT. CDR3 in DNA: TGTGCCAGCTCGCGGGACAGGGTTAATAGTGAGCAGTTCTTC. This gives the protein CASSRDRVNSEQFF.

This clonotype has at least ten counts. The genes are TRBV5-1 and TRBJ2-5, with D maybe TRBD1 (5 bases). V was shortened by 4 bases and J by 8 bases, with 21 bases between the two germline ends. CDR1 is SGHRS and CDR2 is YFSETQ in the germline V gene. This CDR3 has 15 residues. The CDR3 here is CASSPIVSDRTTQYF. The DNA for the CDR3 is TGCGCCAGCAGCCCTATTGTAAGCGACAGAACTACCCAGTACTTC.

This clonotype was counted between two and nine times. This chain connects TRBV27 to TRBJ1-2; possible D gene TRBD1, 5 bases. Germline CDR1 is MNHEY and CDR2 is SMNVEV (reference sequence). The CDR3 spans 13 residues. The V gene lost 6 bases and the J gene lost 2 bases, with 10 bases spanning the gap. The CDR3 bases are TGTGCCAGCAGATTAGACAGCAACTATGGCTACACCTTC. The encoded protein is CASRLDSNYGYTF.

This clonotype was detected many times. The V call is TRBV2, the J call TRBJ2-3, with 12 bases lining up with TRBD2. Germline loops: CDR1 SNHLY, CDR2 FYNNEI. V shed 5 bases and J 6 bases; nucleotides not matched to a gene: 6. The CDR3 sequence is 15 residues long. In DNA, the CDR3 is TGTGCCAGCAGTACTCGACTAGCGGGGGAGGATACGCAGTATTTT. It yields the protein CASSTRLAGEDTQYF. The full variable domain, its missing parts supplied by reference TRBV2 and TRBJ2-3, is EPEVTQTPSHQVTQMGQEVILRCVPISNHLYFYWYRQILGQKVEFLVSFYNNEISEKSEIFDDQFSVERPDGSNFTLKIRSTKLEDSAMYFCASSTRLAGEDTQYFGPGTRLTVL.

As concerns this clonotype: A clone one base away is much larger, so this may be a read error. The CDR3 nucleotides are TGCAGTGCTAGAGTTGACACCGGGGGGCTGTTTTTT. This translates into CSARVDTGGLFF. The V call is TRBV20-1, the J call TRBJ2-2; TRBD2 is a possible D gene (6 bases). CDR1 is DFQATT and CDR2 is SNEGSKA in the germline V gene (reference sequence). This CDR3 contains 12 residues.